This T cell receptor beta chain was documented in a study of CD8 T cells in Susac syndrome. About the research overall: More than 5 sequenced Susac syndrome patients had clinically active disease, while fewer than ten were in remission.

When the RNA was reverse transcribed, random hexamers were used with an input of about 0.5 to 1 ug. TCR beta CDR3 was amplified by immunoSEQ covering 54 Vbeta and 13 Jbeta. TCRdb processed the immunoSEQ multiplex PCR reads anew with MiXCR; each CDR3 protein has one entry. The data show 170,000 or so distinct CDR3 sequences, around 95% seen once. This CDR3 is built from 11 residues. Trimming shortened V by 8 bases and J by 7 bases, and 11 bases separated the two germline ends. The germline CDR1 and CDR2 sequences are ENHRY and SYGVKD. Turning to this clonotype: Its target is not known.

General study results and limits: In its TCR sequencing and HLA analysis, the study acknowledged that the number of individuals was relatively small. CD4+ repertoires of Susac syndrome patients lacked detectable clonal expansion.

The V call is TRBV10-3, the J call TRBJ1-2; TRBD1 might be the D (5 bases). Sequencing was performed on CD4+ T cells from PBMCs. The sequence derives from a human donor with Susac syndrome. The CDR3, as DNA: TGTGCCATCTCGGGGGGAACTGGCTACACCTTC. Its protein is CAISGGTGYTF.